The subject of this entry is one T cell receptor beta chain. Antigen: not known. There are 16 residues in the CDR3. V lost 6 bases to trimming and J lost 5 bases, with 17 bases between them. In germline, CDR1 is MGHRA, CDR2 YSYEKL. This sample was included in a study of OX40 agonist ivuxolimab in advanced cancers. Study summary: The eligibility criteria allowed prior anti-PD-1, anti-PD-L1 or anti-CTLA-4 therapy, and under 50% had some.

Excluded were patients having autoimmune disease history or systemic immunosuppression. The repertoire was sequenced with immunoSEQ multiplex PCR; TCRdb's copy has only in-frame clones and lacks some. This sample has roughly 70,000 clones, with approximately 81% found just once. Study results and caveats: Some nonresponders also had low normalized T-cell clonal expansion. On average, CD8+ T cells had more expanded clones than CD4+.

This sequence originates from an adult with an advanced solid tumor such as melanoma, head and neck, liver or kidney cancer. This sample comprised CD4+ or CD8+ T cells sorted from blood, obtained in a trial of the OX40 agonist ivuxolimab. The rearrangement joins TRBV4-1 to TRBJ1-6; D remains unclear. The CDR3 here is CASRTSRGSDNSPLHF. The CDR3 region has the DNA TGCGCCAGCAGGACATCACGGGGAAGCGATAATTCACCCCTCCACTTT.